These 16 T cell receptor beta chains came from one sample sequenced in a study of T cell responses to AZD1222 COVID-19 vaccine. Measured with immunoSEQ multiplex PCR; TCRdb has only the in-frame clones, and not every one. The sample shows about 160,000 clones, 85% to 95% of them seen only once. The sample here was peripheral blood, taken on day 0 of AZD1222 vaccination. All receptors come from an adult in good health.

The CDR3 reads CASSKATRMNTEAFF. CDR3 nucleotide sequence: TGTGCCAGCAGCAAGGCGACCCGGATGAACACTGAAGCTTTCTTT. The rearrangement joins TRBV21-1 to TRBJ1-1. TRBV21-1 constitutes a pseudogene. The CDR3 extends over 15 amino acids.

In this sample, this clone turned up once. V and J are TRBV15 and TRBJ2-5; D remains unclear. CDR1 is LNHNV and CDR2 is YYDKDF in the germline V gene (reference sequence). This CDR3 is built from 15 residues. V was pared by 9 bases and J by 1 base, with 18 bases between. CDR3 amino acids: CATSWAGRLQETQYF. As DNA, the CDR3 is TGTGCCACGAGTTGGGCTGGACGGCTCCAAGAGACCCAGTACTTC. The full variable domain, in which reference TRBV15 and TRBJ2-5 provide the parts outside the CDR3, is DAMVIQNPRYQVTQFGKPVTLSCSQTLNHNVMYWYQQKSSQAPKLLFHYYDKDFNNEADTPDNFQSRRPNTSFCFLDIRSPGLGDTAMYLCATSWAGRLQETQYFGPGTRLLVL.

The V gene is TRBV6-5, the J gene TRBJ1-1, with D tentatively TRBD1 (5 bases). The CDR3 is 13 amino acids. Trimming removed 5 bases at V and 6 bases at J, with 13 bases between. Germline V gene lookup returns CDR1 MNHEY and CDR2 SVGAGI. The CDR3 nucleotides read TGTGCCAGCAGTCAGGGCTTAGGCGCTGAAGCTTTCTTT. Translation gives CASSQGLGAEAFF.

This chain connects TRBV11-2 to TRBJ2-7; no firm D call. The CDR3 consists of 12 residues. The germline CDR1 and CDR2 sequences are SGHAT and FQNNGV. Between the trimmed V and J ends, which lost 5 bases and 4 bases, there was a span of 9 bases. CDR3 nucleotide sequence: TGTGCCAGCAGCCTCGACGGATACGAGCAGTACTTC. Its protein is CASSLDGYEQYF.

The J gene is TRBJ2-7, the V gene TRBV20-1; 8 nucleotides align to TRBD1. The CDR3 totals 14 residues. J lost 2 bases, V lost 3 bases, and 6 bases had no gene match. Germline lookup yields CDR1 DFQATT and CDR2 SNEGSKA (reference sequence). This CDR3 reads CSASGQGATYEQYF. The DNA for the CDR3 is TGCAGTGCTAGTGGGCAGGGGGCGACCTACGAGCAGTACTTC.

This clone occurred once. The chain joins TRBV28 to TRBJ1-5, with D uncertain. Per the germline V gene, CDR1 is MDHEN and CDR2 is SYDVKM. The CDR3 contains 12 residues. Trimming took 7 bases from V and 0 from J, leaving 4 bases between them. The CDR3 protein is CASTYSNQPQHF. CDR3 nucleotides: TGTGCCAGCACGTATAGCAATCAGCCCCAGCATTTT.

The chain is built from TRBV19 and TRBJ1-4; D is undetermined. This CDR3 is 14 amino acids long. The V end was cut by 3 bases, the J end by 5 bases, with 10 bases between. Looked up from germline, CDR1 is LNHDA and CDR2 is SQIVND (reference sequence). The CDR3 protein is CASSIPPGNEKLFF. The CDR3 DNA follows: TGTGCCAGTAGTATCCCGCCCGGAAATGAAAAACTGTTTTTT.

V usage is TRBV27 and J usage is TRBJ1-2; D is perhaps TRBD1 (6 bases). Trimming stripped 0 bases from V and 4 bases from J, with 15 bases between. The length of the CDR3 is 16 residues. Germline V CDR1 and CDR2: MNHEY, SMNVEV (reference sequence). As DNA, the CDR3 is TGTGCCAGCAGTTTATCCGGGCAGGGGCGAAGCTATGGCTACACCTTC. Its protein is CASSLSGQGRSYGYTF.

This clone was recorded only once. The CDR3 here is CASSLGVANYGYTF. The CDR3 nucleotides are TGTGCCAGCAGCTTGGGGGTGGCGAACTATGGCTACACCTTC. This chain joins TRBV5-6 and TRBJ1-2; D gene uncertain. The CDR3 loop spans 14 amino acids. The germline CDR1 and CDR2 sequences are SGHDT and YYEEEE. V lost 0 bases to trimming and J lost 2 bases, with 8 bases between them.

This rearrangement joins TRBV4-3 to TRBJ2-3; no clear D gene. Looked up from germline, CDR1 is LGHNA and CDR2 is YSLEER. V lost 1 base, J lost 0 bases, and 14 bases lay in between. This CDR3 has 17 amino acids. The CDR3 protein is CASSQVISATSTDTQYF. DNA for the CDR3: TGCGCCAGCAGCCAAGTGATCAGCGCCACTAGCACAGATACGCAGTATTTT.

The sample holds one count of this clone. The J gene is TRBJ1-1, the V gene TRBV9; D is unresolved. The CDR3 sequence is 13 residues long. Deletions cut 2 bases from V and 4 bases from J, with 9 bases between. Germline CDR1 and CDR2: SGDLS and YYNGEE. The CDR3 DNA reads TGTGCCAGCAGCGTGAGCGCGGTCACTGAAGCTTTCTTT. It codes for CASSVSAVTEAFF.

V and J are TRBV18 and TRBJ2-1, with 8 bases that match TRBD2. This CDR3 region has 16 residues. Looked up from germline, CDR1 is KGHSH and CDR2 is LQKENI. The V gene end was trimmed by 6 bases and the J gene end by 4 bases; junction bases not matched to a gene: 11. CDR3 in amino acids: CASSPLAAGGYNEQFF. The DNA of the CDR3 is TGTGCCAGCTCGCCCTTAGCGGCGGGAGGATACAATGAGCAGTTCTTC. Full variable domain (remainder filled in from reference TRBV18 and TRBJ2-1): NAGVMQNPRHLVRRRGQEARLRCSPMKGHSHVYWYRQLPEEGLKFMVYLQKENIIDESGMPKERFSAEFPKEGPSILRIQQVVRGDSAAYFCASSPLAAGGYNEQFFGPGTRLTVL.

V gene TRBV6-2 or TRBV6-3 combines with J gene TRBJ1-2, with TRBD1 identical over 7 bases. Germline lookup yields CDR1 MNHEY and CDR2 SVGEGT. With 0 bases clipped from V and 2 bases from J, the junction kept 3 bases outside the gene matches. This CDR3 contains 15 residues. The DNA of the CDR3 is TGTGCCAGCAGTTACTCCGGGACAGAAAACTATGGCTACACCTTC. Its translation is CASSYSGTENYGYTF.

The chain is built from TRBV3-1 (or the pseudogene TRBV3-2) and TRBJ1-6, with D hard to call. The CDR3 runs 16 residues. V was shortened by 1 base and J by 0 bases, with 7 bases between the two germline ends. The germline gives CDR1 LGHDT, CDR2 YNNKEL (reference sequence). The CDR3 DNA reads as TGTGCCAGCAGCCAAGTGGAAGGCTCCTATAATTCACCCCTCCACTTT. It specifies CASSQVEGSYNSPLHF.

The rearrangement links TRBV7-6 to TRBJ1-1; D perhaps matches TRBD1 (5 bases). The CDR3 consists of 16 residues. V was clipped by 5 bases and J by 0 bases, with 16 bases between them. Germline V gene sequence: CDR1 SGHVS, CDR2 FNYEAQ. CDR3 loop: CASSRIQGRVNTEAFF. The DNA for the CDR3 is TGTGCCAGCAGCCGCATTCAGGGTAGGGTGAACACTGAAGCTTTCTTT.

The gene calls are TRBV7-6 and TRBJ1-6; maybe TRBD1 (6 bases). Trimming took off 5 bases at V and 7 bases at J, with 15 bases between the two ends. Germline lookup yields CDR1 SGHVS and CDR2 FNYEAQ. This CDR3 spans 15 amino acids. CDR3 sequence: CASSMITGPNSPLHF. The DNA of the CDR3 is TGTGCCAGCAGCATGATTACAGGGCCAAATTCACCCCTCCACTTT.